These 18 T cell receptor beta chains were sequenced from one sample in a study of cytomegalovirus exposure and HLA in healthy donors. The PCR contained 60 Vbeta and 13 Jbeta primers. Generated by immunoSEQ multiplex PCR, the TCRdb table keeps only in-frame clones and is missing some. The data show about 160,000 clones, with 65% to 80% seen just once and approximately 2% held by the top ten. Source material: PBMCs. The receptors stem from a man aged 35-49 years in good health and CMV-seronegative.

Turning to this clone: One junction end disagrees with the germline gene, perhaps due to a read error. This chain links TRBV30 with TRBJ2-6; D may be TRBD1 (5 bases). Germline V gene data show CDR1 as GTSNPN and CDR2 as SVGIG (reference sequence). The CDR3 covers 13 residues. CDR3 bases: TGTGCCATAGAGCGCTCTGGGGCCAACGGCCTGACTTTC. Translating it yields CAIERSGANGLTF.

The chain links TRBV11-2 to TRBJ2-3, with D unresolved. Germline V gene lookup returns CDR1 SGHAT and CDR2 FQNNGV. V shed 5 bases and J shed 4 bases, with 10 bases lying between them. The CDR3 is 13 residues long. The CDR3 loop reads CASSPLLPDTQYF. As DNA, the CDR3 is TGTGCCAGCAGCCCACTACTCCCAGATACGCAGTATTTT.

Only one count was recorded for this clone. The CDR3 reads CASSLYAGSQNEQFF. The CDR3 coding sequence is TGTGCCAGCAGCTTGTACGCCGGGAGCCAGAATGAGCAGTTCTTC. The chain uses TRBV5-8 and TRBJ2-1; tentatively, D is TRBD2 (6 bases). CDR3 length equals 15 residues. Germline assignment: CDR1 SGHTS and CDR2 YDEGEE. Deletions cut 1 base from V and 7 bases from J, with 15 bases between.

V is TRBV18 and J is TRBJ2-5; D is unclear. The CDR3 extends over 13 amino acids. The V end was cut by 1 base, the J end by 7 bases, with 10 bases between. Germline V gene sequence: CDR1 KGHSH, CDR2 LQKENI. As DNA, the CDR3 is TGTGCCAGCTCACCACTAGACTCTGGGACCCAGTACTTC. Its protein is CASSPLDSGTQYF.

The CDR3 DNA follows: TGTGCCAGCCGACCCCCCGGAGGAGATCAAAAACTGTTTTTT. Encoded protein: CASRPPGGDQKLFF. This chain links TRBV25-1 with TRBJ1-4; D gene unclear. The germline V gene encodes CDR1 MGHDK and CDR2 SYGVNS. The CDR3 spans 14 residues. V lost 8 bases and J 9 bases, leaving 19 bases between the germline ends.

The rearrangement links TRBV27 to TRBJ2-1; D gene ambiguous. Trimming shortened V by 6 bases and J by 0 bases, and 9 bases separated the two germline ends. This CDR3 contains 14 residues. Looked up from germline, CDR1 is MNHEY and CDR2 is SMNVEV (reference sequence). The CDR3 loop is CASSGSGSYNEQFF. CDR3 nucleotide sequence: TGTGCCAGCAGCGGCTCAGGCTCCTACAATGAGCAGTTCTTC.

The chain combines TRBV15 with TRBJ2-1; 10 nucleotides line up with TRBD1. V was clipped by 0 bases and J by 6 bases; unmatched bases: 2. The CDR3 has 15 amino acids. Germline CDR1 reads LNHNV; CDR2 reads YYDKDF (reference sequence). CDR3 loop: CATSRDDRGRNEQFF. CDR3 DNA sequence: TGTGCCACCAGCAGAGATGACAGGGGGCGCAATGAGCAGTTCTTC.

The rearrangement links TRBV13 to TRBJ2-2; 9 bases match TRBD1. The V gene's germline CDR1 is PRHDT and CDR2 FYEKMQ (reference sequence). This CDR3 has 17 residues. J lost 1 base, V lost 2 bases, and 5 bases had no gene match. This CDR3 reads CASSLQRQGVNTGELFF. CDR3 sequence (DNA): TGTGCCAGCAGCTTACAGAGACAGGGGGTGAACACCGGGGAGCTGTTTTTT.

The gene calls are TRBV6-1 and TRBJ1-2, with D tentatively TRBD1 (5 bases). Trimming took 6 bases from V and 4 from J, leaving 12 bases between them. CDR1 and CDR2 from the germline V gene are MNHNS and SASEGT. CDR3 size: 13 residues. The CDR3: CASSRDFSYGYTF. The CDR3 coding sequence is TGTGCCAGCAGCAGGGATTTTAGCTATGGCTACACCTTC.

The rearrangement joins TRBV7-9 to TRBJ2-7; no clear D. V was pared by 3 bases and J by 2 bases, with 11 bases between. Germline CDR1 reads SEHNR; CDR2 reads FQNEAQ (reference sequence). CDR3 length equals 14 residues. CDR3 sequence (DNA): TGTGCCAGCAGCTTCAGTCTCACCGCCTACGAGCAGTACTTC. This encodes CASSFSLTAYEQYF.

This clone was seen more than once but under ten times. CDR3 coding DNA: TGCGCCAGCAGCCAAGCAGCGGGGGGTGGTACCCAGTACTTC. Protein product: CASSQAAGGGTQYF. This sequence joins TRBV4-3 and TRBJ2-5; 9 bases are a match to TRBD2. V was pared by 1 base and J by 8 bases, with 5 bases of the junction left unmatched. Per germline, CDR1 LGHNA and CDR2 YSLEER. The CDR3 consists of 14 residues.

This sequence joins TRBV28 and TRBJ1-1; possible D gene TRBD1, 5 bases. Germline V gene sequence: CDR1 MDHEN, CDR2 SYDVKM. The CDR3 spans 11 residues. Trimming cost V 8 bases and J 7 bases, with 11 bases left between them. The CDR3 protein is CASLRGIEAFF. For the CDR3, the DNA is TGTGCCAGCCTTCGGGGGATTGAAGCTTTCTTT.

CDR3 nucleotide sequence: TGTGCCAGCAGCTTCGGGAGCCAGTACGAGCAGTACTTC. It yields the protein CASSFGSQYEQYF. The gene calls are TRBV7-2 and TRBJ2-7; the D gene is possibly TRBD2 (6 bases). V lost 3 bases to trimming and J lost 4 bases, with 10 bases between them. CDR1 SGHTA and CDR2 FQGNSA come from the germline V gene. This CDR3 is built from 13 residues.

J is TRBJ2-2 and V is TRBV29-1, with TRBD1 matching over 9 bases. This CDR3 comprises 14 residues. V was clipped by 0 bases and J by 8 bases; unmatched bases: 4. The germline gives CDR1 SQVTM, CDR2 ANQGSEA. The chain's CDR3 is CSVEEWDRDGELFF. CDR3 in DNA: TGCAGCGTTGAAGAATGGGACAGGGATGGGGAGCTGTTTTTT.

The J gene is TRBJ1-5, the V gene TRBV5-1; D is possibly TRBD1 (6 bases). V was trimmed by 0 bases and J by 7 bases, leaving 8 bases between them. CDR1 is SGHRS and CDR2 is YFSETQ in the germline V gene. The CDR3 covers 13 residues. The CDR3 DNA is TGCGCCAGCAGCTTGGAGGGGGAACAGCCCCAGCATTTT. Residues: CASSLEGEQPQHF. The full variable domain, in which reference TRBV5-1 and TRBJ1-5 provide the parts outside the CDR3, is KAGVTQTPRYLIKTRGQQVTLSCSPISGHRSVSWYQQTPGQGLQFLFEYFSETQRNKGNFPGRFSGRQFSNSRSEMNVSTLELGDSALYLCASSLEGEQPQHFGDGTRLSIL.

V gene TRBV5-1 combines with J gene TRBJ2-7; no reliable D call. Germline V CDR1 and CDR2: SGHRS, YFSETQ. V lost 0 bases and J lost 5, with 9 bases in between. CDR3 length: 13 amino acids. CDR3 nucleotides: TGCGCCAGCAGCTTGGGGCCATTAAACGAGCAGTACTTC. This sequence encodes CASSLGPLNEQYF.

A remark on this clone: One end of the junction varies from germline; a read error may be responsible. V is TRBV6-4 and J is TRBJ2-6; weak D call: TRBD1 (5 bases). In germline, CDR1 is MRHNA, CDR2 SNTAGT. This CDR3 has 15 amino acids. Written as DNA, the CDR3 is TGTGCCAGCAGTGAGAAGAACTCTGGGGCCAACGGCCTGACTTTC. As protein: CASSEKNSGANGLTF.

V usage is TRBV6-6 and J usage is TRBJ1-1, with D unresolved. Germline values: CDR1 MNHNY, CDR2 SVGAGI (reference sequence). The CDR3 length is 15 residues. Trimming pared 6 bases from V and 6 bases from J, leaving 20 bases between. This CDR3 reads CASRPMGGNNSEAFF. Written as DNA, the CDR3 is TGTGCCAGCAGACCCATGGGCGGGAATAACTCTGAAGCTTTCTTT.